Presented here are 15 T cell receptor beta chains from one specimen sequenced in a study of beta chain features in type 1 diabetes. All of the isolated RNA was reverse transcribed, so expressed TCRB transcripts were sequenced. Clones were sequenced by immunoSEQ multiplex PCR, and TCRdb holds only the in-frame ones, with some missing. The sample records around 300,000 clones, 11% to 15% being singletons. The sample consisted of central memory CD4+ T cells from blood. Source of these receptors: a young man in good health.

The chain couples TRBV7-2 to TRBJ2-7; possible D gene TRBD2, 6 bases. The CDR3 sequence is 14 residues long. The germline V gene encodes CDR1 SGHTA and CDR2 FQGNSA. Deletions cut 7 bases from V and 7 bases from J, with 20 bases between. The CDR3 sequence is CASTRGGVAEEQYF. The CDR3 DNA sequence: TGTGCCAGCACTCGAGGCGGGGTTGCGGAAGAGCAGTACTTC.

V usage is TRBV5-1 and J usage is TRBJ2-5, with D perhaps matching TRBD1 or TRBD2 (5 bases each). Trimming took off 1 base at V and 1 base at J, with 11 bases between the two ends. CDR1 and CDR2 (germline): SGHRS, YFSETQ. The CDR3 is 15 residues long. The CDR3 reads CASSLSGTSQETQYF. The CDR3 DNA is TGCGCCAGCAGCTTGTCCGGGACGTCCCAAGAGACCCAGTACTTC.

This clone was counted a few times. The chain has TRBV11-2 and TRBJ2-5; D is tentatively TRBD1 or TRBD2 (6 bases each). V was cut by 7 bases and J by 5 bases, with 14 bases left in between. This CDR3 has 13 residues. Germline assignment: CDR1 SGHAT and CDR2 FQNNGV. In DNA form, the CDR3 reads TGTGCCAGCACCGTGGGGGGCCGTGAGACCCAGTACTTC. It codes for CASTVGGRETQYF. Based on the CDR3 plus reference TRBV11-2 and TRBJ2-5, the full variable domain is EAGVAQSPRYKIIEKRQSVAFWCNPISGHATLYWYQQILGQGPKLLIQFQNNGVVDDSQLPKDRFSAERLKGVDSTLKIQPAKLEDSAVYLCASTVGGRETQYFGPGTRLLVL.

This sequence joins TRBV11-2 and TRBJ2-1; TRBD2 aligns across 10 bases. Germline trimming cut 8 bases from V and 5 bases from J; bases unmatched to any gene: 15. Germline V gene sequence: CDR1 SGHAT, CDR2 FQNNGV. The CDR3 covers 17 residues. CDR3 coding DNA: TGTGCCAGCCACCGTCACCCAAGCGGGGGGGCCAACAATGAGCAGTTCTTC. As protein: CASHRHPSGGANNEQFF.

The chain uses TRBV9 and TRBJ1-3; maybe TRBD1 (5 bases). V dropped 4 bases and J dropped 4 bases, with 9 bases sitting between them. This CDR3 region has 13 residues. Per germline, CDR1 SGDLS and CDR2 YYNGEE. The CDR3 here is CASSPGTGNTIYF. DNA of the CDR3: TGTGCCAGCAGCCCCGGGACGGGAAACACCATATATTTT.

J is TRBJ1-1 and V is TRBV6-6, with TRBD1 identical over 7 bases. V was pared by 6 bases and J by 10 bases, with 5 bases of the junction left unmatched. The CDR3 has 11 amino acids. Germline values: CDR1 MNHNY, CDR2 SVGAGI (reference sequence). CDR3 coding DNA: TGTGCCAGCAGCACACAGGGGACAGCTTTCTTT. Encoded protein: CASSTQGTAFF.

This clone was recorded a few times. This specimen includes other DNA sequences encoding the same CDR3. The gene calls are TRBV7-2 and TRBJ2-2, with TRBD2 matching over 7 bases. V lost 1 base to trimming and J lost 7 bases; unmatched junction nucleotides: 6. This CDR3 comprises 15 residues. The germline V gene encodes CDR1 SGHTA and CDR2 FQGNSA. CDR3 DNA sequence: TGTGCCAGCAGCTTAGGGGGAGGGCTCGGCGGGGAGCTGTTTTTT. This gives the protein CASSLGGGLGGELFF.

This clone was detected a few times. The chain carries TRBV4-1 and TRBJ1-1; no clear D. Germline V gene sequence: CDR1 MGHRA, CDR2 YSYEKL. The CDR3 length is 14 residues. V was shortened by 4 bases and J by 5 bases, with 14 bases between the two germline ends. This CDR3 is CASSLFLPGTEAFF. The CDR3, as DNA: TGCGCCAGCAGCCTGTTCCTCCCGGGAACTGAAGCTTTCTTT.

This clone was recorded a few times. The chain employs TRBV5-4 and TRBJ2-2; TRBD2 matches 7 bases. The V gene end was trimmed by 4 bases and the J gene end by 5 bases; junction bases not matched to a gene: 11. The CDR3 totals 16 residues. In germline, CDR1 is SGHNT, CDR2 YYREEE (reference sequence). CDR3 DNA sequence: TGTGCCAGCAGCAAGGGGACTGGGGGGGTAACCGGGGAGCTGTTTTTT. Translated: CASSKGTGGVTGELFF. Filled out from reference TRBV5-4 and TRBJ2-2, the complete variable domain reads ETGVTQSPTHLIKTRGQQVTLRCSSQSGHNTVSWYQQALGQGPQFIFQYYREEENGRGNFPPRFSGLQFPNYSSELNVNALELDDSALYLCASSKGTGGVTGELFFGEGSRLTVL.

As DNA, the CDR3 is TGTGCCAGCAGCGTAGGGCCAGGGGGTAATGAAAAACTGTTTTTT. This translates into CASSVGPGGNEKLFF. This rearrangement joins TRBV9 to TRBJ1-4, with 7 bases lining up with TRBD1. V lost 0 bases and J lost 4; bases outside the gene matches: 3. Germline-derived CDR1 and CDR2 are SGDLS and YYNGEE. This CDR3 has 15 amino acids.

This chain joins TRBV29-1 and TRBJ1-2, with 7 bases aligning to TRBD1. The ends lost 3 bases at V and 3 bases at J; junction bases unmatched: 10. The CDR3 has 15 amino acids. The V gene's germline CDR1 is SQVTM and CDR2 ANQGSEA. The DNA of the CDR3 is TGCAGCGTTGAGACAGGGATGGTGATCGACTATGGCTACACCTTC. Protein sequence: CSVETGMVIDYGYTF.

A few counts support this clone. The chain has TRBV5-1 and TRBJ2-7; D may be TRBD1 (5 bases). This CDR3 contains 14 residues. V dropped 2 bases and J dropped 2 bases, with 11 bases sitting between them. CDR1 is SGHRS, CDR2 YFSETQ, per germline. CDR3 nucleotides: TGCGCCAGCAGCTTCCCGGACAAACCCTACGAGCAGTACTTC. Amino acids: CASSFPDKPYEQYF. Drawing the rest from reference TRBV5-1 and TRBJ2-7, the complete variable domain is KAGVTQTPRYLIKTRGQQVTLSCSPISGHRSVSWYQQTPGQGLQFLFEYFSETQRNKGNFPGRFSGRQFSNSRSEMNVSTLELGDSALYLCASSFPDKPYEQYFGPGTRLTVT.

The table lists this clone with many counts. V and J are TRBV2 and TRBJ1-5, with 9 nucleotides matching TRBD1. The CDR3 runs 17 residues. The V gene's germline CDR1 is SNHLY and CDR2 FYNNEI. The V segment lost 8 bases and the J segment 2 bases; nucleotides outside the gene matches: 13. The CDR3 loop is CASLPGQGLGGNQPQHF. The CDR3 DNA sequence: TGTGCCAGCCTCCCGGGACAGGGCCTCGGAGGCAATCAGCCCCAGCATTTT.

This clone was seen more than once but under ten times. V usage is TRBV5-5 and J usage is TRBJ2-7, with unresolved D. From germline, CDR1 is SGHKS and CDR2 YYEKEE (reference sequence). The CDR3 is 13 amino acids. With 1 base removed from V and 0 bases from J, the gap between germline ends came to 5 bases. The CDR3 protein is CASSLRPSYEQYV. The CDR3 region has the DNA TGTGCCAGCAGCTTGAGGCCCTCCTACGAGCAGTACGTC.

V usage is TRBV2 and J usage is TRBJ1-2; tentatively, D is TRBD1 (5 bases). V lost 3 bases to trimming and J lost 5 bases, with 13 bases between them. Germline V gives CDR1 SNHLY, CDR2 FYNNEI. The CDR3 consists of 14 residues. As DNA, the CDR3 is TGTGCCAGCAGTGACCCTGACAGTCCTTATGGCTACACCTTC. It encodes CASSDPDSPYGYTF.